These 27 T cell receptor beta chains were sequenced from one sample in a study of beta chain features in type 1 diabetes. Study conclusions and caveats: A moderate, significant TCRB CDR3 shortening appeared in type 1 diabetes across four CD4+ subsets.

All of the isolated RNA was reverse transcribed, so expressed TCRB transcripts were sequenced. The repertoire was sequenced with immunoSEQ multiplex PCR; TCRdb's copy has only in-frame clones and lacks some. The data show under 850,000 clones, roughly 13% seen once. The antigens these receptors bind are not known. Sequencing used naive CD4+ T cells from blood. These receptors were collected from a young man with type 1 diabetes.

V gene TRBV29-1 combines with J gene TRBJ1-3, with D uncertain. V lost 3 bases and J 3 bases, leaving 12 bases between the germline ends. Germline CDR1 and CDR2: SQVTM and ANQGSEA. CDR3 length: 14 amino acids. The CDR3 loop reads CSVEDDKGGNTIYF. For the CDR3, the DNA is TGCAGCGTTGAGGACGACAAGGGTGGAAACACCATATATTTT.

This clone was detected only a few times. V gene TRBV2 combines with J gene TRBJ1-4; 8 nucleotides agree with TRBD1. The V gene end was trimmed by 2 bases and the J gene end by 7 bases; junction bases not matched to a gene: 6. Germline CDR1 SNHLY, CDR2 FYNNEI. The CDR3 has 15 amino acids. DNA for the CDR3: TGTGCCAGCAGTGAACAGGGGGCGAACACTGAAAAACTGTTTTTT. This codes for CASSEQGANTEKLFF.

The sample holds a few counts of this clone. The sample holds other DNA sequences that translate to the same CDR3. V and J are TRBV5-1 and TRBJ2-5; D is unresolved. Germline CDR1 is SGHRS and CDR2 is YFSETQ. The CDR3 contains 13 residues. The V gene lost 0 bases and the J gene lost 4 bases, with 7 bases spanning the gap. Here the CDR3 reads CASSLAVGETQYF. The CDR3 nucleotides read TGCGCCAGCAGCTTGGCCGTGGGAGAGACCCAGTACTTC.

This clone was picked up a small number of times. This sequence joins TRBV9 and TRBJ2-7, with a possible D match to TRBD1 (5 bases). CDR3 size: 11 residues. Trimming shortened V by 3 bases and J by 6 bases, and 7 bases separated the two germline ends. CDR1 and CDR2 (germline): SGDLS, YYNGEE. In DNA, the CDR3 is TGTGCCAGCAGCGCCCAGGGCGAGCAGTACTTC. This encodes CASSAQGEQYF.

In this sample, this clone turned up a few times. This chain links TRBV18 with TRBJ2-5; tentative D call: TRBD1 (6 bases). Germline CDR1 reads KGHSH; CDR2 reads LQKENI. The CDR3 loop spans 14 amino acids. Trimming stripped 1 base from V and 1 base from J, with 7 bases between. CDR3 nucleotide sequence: TGTGCCAGCTCACCACAGGGGGTCCAAGAGACCCAGTACTTC. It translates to CASSPQGVQETQYF.

CDR3 coding DNA: TGTGCCACCAGCAGCTTCCGGGCGACCTACAATGAGCAGTTCTTC. It specifies CATSSFRATYNEQFF. V is TRBV15 and J is TRBJ2-1; no clear D gene. CDR3 length: 15 residues. The germline V and J ends were trimmed by 3 bases and 2 bases, with 11 bases remaining between them. Germline CDR1 reads LNHNV; CDR2 reads YYDKDF (reference sequence).

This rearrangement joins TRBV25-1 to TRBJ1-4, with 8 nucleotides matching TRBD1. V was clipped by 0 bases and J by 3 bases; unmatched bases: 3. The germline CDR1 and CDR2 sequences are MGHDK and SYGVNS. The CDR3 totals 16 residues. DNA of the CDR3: TGTGCCAGCAGTGAATACATGACAGGGGCTAATGAAAAACTGTTTTTT. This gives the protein CASSEYMTGANEKLFF. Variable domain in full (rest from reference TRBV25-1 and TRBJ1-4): EADIYQTPRYLVIGTGKKITLECSQTMGHDKMYWYQQDPGMELHLIHYSYGVNSTEKGDLSSESTVSRIRTEHFPLTLESARPSHTSQYLCASSEYMTGANEKLFFGSGTQLSVL.

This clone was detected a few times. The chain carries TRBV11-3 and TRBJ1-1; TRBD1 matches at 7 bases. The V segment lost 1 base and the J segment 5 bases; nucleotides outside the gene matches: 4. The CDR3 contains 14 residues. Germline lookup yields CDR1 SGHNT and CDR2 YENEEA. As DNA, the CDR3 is TGTGCCAGCAGCTTAGGACAGGGATGGACTGAAGCTTTCTTT. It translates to CASSLGQGWTEAFF.

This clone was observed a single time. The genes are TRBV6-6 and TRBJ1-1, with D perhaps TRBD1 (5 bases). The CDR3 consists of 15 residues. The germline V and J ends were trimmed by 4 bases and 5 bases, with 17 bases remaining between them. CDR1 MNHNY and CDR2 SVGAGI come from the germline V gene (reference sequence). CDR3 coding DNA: TGTGCCAGCAGTTCTACCCAGGGTATTGGGACTGAAGCTTTCTTT. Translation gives CASSSTQGIGTEAFF.

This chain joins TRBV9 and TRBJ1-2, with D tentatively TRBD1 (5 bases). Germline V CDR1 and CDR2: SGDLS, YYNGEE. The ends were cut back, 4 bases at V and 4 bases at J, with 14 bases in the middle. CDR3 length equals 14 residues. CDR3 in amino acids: CASSPRTSFYGYTF. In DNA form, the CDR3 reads TGTGCCAGCAGCCCTCGGACATCCTTCTATGGCTACACCTTC. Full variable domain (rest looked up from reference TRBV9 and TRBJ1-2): DSGVTQTPKHLITATGQRVTLRCSPRSGDLSVYWYQQSLDQGLQFLIQYYNGEERAKGNILERFSAQQFPDLHSELNLSSLELGDSALYFCASSPRTSFYGYTFGSGTRLTVV.

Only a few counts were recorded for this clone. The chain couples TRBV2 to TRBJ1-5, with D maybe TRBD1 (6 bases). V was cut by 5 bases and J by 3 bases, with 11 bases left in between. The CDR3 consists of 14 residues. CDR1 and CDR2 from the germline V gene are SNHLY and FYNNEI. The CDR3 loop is CASSMDRANQPQHF. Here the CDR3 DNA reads TGTGCCAGCAGTATGGACAGAGCCAATCAGCCCCAGCATTTT. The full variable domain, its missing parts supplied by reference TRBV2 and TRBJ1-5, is EPEVTQTPSHQVTQMGQEVILRCVPISNHLYFYWYRQILGQKVEFLVSFYNNEISEKSEIFDDQFSVERPDGSNFTLKIRSTKLEDSAMYFCASSMDRANQPQHFGDGTRLSIL.

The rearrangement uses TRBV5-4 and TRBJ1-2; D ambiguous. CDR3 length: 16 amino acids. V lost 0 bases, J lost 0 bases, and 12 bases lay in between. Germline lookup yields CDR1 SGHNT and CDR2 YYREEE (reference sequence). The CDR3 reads CASSLGQAIANYGYTF. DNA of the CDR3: TGTGCCAGCAGCTTGGGGCAGGCGATAGCTAACTATGGCTACACCTTC.

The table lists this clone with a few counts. The CDR3 here is CASRQGLNSPLHF. The CDR3 DNA sequence: TGTGCCAGCAGACAGGGTCTTAATTCACCCCTCCACTTT. The V gene is TRBV6-5, the J gene TRBJ1-6, with D possibly TRBD1 on 6 matching bases. V gave up 6 bases and J gave up 6 bases, with 9 bases separating them. Germline V gene sequence: CDR1 MNHEY, CDR2 SVGAGI. There are 13 residues in the CDR3.

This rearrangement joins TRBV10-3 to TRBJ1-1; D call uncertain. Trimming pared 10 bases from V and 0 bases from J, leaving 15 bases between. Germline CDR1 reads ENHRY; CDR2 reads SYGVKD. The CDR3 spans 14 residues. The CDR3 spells CATMVDPMNTEAFF. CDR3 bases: TGTGCCACGATGGTCGACCCCATGAACACTGAAGCTTTCTTT.

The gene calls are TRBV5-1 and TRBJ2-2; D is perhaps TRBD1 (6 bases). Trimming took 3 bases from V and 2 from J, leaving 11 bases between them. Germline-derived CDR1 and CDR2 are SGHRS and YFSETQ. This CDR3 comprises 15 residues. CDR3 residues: CASSSTGFNTGELFF. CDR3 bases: TGCGCCAGCAGCTCAACAGGGTTCAACACCGGGGAGCTGTTTTTT.

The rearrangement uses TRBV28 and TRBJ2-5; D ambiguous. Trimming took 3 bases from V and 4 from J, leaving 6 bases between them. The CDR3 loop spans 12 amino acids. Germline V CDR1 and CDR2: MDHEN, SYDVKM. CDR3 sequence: CASSFNRETQYF. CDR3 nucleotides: TGTGCCAGCAGTTTCAATCGAGAGACCCAGTACTTC.

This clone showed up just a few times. The CDR3 reads CASRPPGQRKRVFF. The CDR3 DNA follows: TGTGCCAGCAGACCGCCGGGACAAAGAAAAAGAGTGTTTTTT. V and J are TRBV28 and TRBJ1-4; the D gene is possibly TRBD1 (6 bases). Germline CDR1 is MDHEN and CDR2 is SYDVKM. Trimming shortened V by 6 bases and J by 15 bases, and 23 bases separated the two germline ends. This CDR3 region has 14 residues.

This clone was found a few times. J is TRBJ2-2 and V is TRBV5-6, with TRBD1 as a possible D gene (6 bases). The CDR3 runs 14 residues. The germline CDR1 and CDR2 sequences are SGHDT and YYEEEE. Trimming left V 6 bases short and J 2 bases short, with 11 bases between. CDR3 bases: TGTGCCAGCAACCTGGGACAAAACACCGGGGAGCTGTTTTTT. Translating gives CASNLGQNTGELFF.

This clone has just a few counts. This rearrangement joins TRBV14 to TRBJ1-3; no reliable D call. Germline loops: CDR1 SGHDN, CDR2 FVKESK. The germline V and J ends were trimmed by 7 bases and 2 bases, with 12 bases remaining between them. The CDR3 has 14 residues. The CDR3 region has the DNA TGTGCCAGCACCCCCCGCGTAGCTGGAAACACCATATATTTT. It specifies CASTPRVAGNTIYF.

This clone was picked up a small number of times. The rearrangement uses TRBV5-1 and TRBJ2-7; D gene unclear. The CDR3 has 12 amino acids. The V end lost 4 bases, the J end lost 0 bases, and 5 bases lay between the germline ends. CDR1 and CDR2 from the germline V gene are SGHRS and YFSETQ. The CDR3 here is CASSENSYEQYF. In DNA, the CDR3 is TGCGCCAGCAGCGAGAACTCCTACGAGCAGTACTTC.

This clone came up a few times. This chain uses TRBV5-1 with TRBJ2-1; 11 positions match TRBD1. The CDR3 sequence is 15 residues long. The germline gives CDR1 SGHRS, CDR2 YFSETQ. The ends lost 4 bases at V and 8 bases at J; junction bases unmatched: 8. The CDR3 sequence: CASSPRTGGADEQFF. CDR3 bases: TGCGCCAGCAGCCCTCGGACAGGGGGCGCGGATGAGCAGTTCTTC. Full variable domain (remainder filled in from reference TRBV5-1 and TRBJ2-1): KAGVTQTPRYLIKTRGQQVTLSCSPISGHRSVSWYQQTPGQGLQFLFEYFSETQRNKGNFPGRFSGRQFSNSRSEMNVSTLELGDSALYLCASSPRTGGADEQFFGPGTRLTVL.

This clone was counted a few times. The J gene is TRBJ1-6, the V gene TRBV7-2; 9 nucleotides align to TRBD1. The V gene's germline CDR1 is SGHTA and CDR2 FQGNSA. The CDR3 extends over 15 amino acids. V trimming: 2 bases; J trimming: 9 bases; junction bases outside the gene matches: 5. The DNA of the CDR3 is TGTGCCAGCAGCTTACCCGGACAGGGGAGTTCACCCCTCCACTTT. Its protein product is CASSLPGQGSSPLHF.

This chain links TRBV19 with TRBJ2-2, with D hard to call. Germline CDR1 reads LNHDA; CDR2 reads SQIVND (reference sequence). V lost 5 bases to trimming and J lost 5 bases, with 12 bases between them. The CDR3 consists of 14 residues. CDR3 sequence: CASSSDGWTGELFF. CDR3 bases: TGTGCCAGTAGTTCGGACGGTTGGACCGGGGAGCTGTTTTTT.

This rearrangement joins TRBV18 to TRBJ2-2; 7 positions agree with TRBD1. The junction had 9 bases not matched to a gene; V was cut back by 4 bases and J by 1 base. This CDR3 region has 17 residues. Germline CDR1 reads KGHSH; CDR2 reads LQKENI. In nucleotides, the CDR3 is TGTGCCAGCTCACAGGCAGGGGGATTTTTGAACACCGGGGAGCTGTTTTTT. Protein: CASSQAGGFLNTGELFF.

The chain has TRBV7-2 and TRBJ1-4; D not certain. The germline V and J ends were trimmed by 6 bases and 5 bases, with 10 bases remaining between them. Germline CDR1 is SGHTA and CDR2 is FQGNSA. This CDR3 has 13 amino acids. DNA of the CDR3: TGTGCCAGCAGAACGAACAGAAATGAAAAACTGTTTTTT. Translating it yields CASRTNRNEKLFF.

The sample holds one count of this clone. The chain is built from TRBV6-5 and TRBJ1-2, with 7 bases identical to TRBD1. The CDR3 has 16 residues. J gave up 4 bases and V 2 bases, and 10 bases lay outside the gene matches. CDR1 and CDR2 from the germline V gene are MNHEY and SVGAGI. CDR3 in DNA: TGTGCCAGCAGTTACGGGGGACAGTCTCTTACCTATGGCTACACCTTC. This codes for CASSYGGQSLTYGYTF.

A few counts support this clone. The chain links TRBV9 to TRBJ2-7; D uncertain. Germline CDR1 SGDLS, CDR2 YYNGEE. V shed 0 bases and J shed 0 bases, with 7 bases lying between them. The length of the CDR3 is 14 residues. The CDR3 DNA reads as TGTGCCAGCAGCGTAGGTCCGAGCTCCTACGAGCAGTACTTC. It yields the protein CASSVGPSSYEQYF. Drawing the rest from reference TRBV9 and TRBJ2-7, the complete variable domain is DSGVTQTPKHLITATGQRVTLRCSPRSGDLSVYWYQQSLDQGLQFLIQYYNGEERAKGNILERFSAQQFPDLHSELNLSSLELGDSALYFCASSVGPSSYEQYFGPGTRLTVT.